Following are 32 T cell receptor beta chains from one sample sequenced in a study of blood T cell repertoires in COVID-19. TCRdb's copy holds only in-frame clones and misses some; the assay was immunoSEQ multiplex PCR. The table lists tens of thousands of clones, roughly 87% of them singletons. The sequencing sample was made of peripheral blood. The receptors stem from a woman in her forties or fifties with acute or convalescent COVID-19.

The DNA of the CDR3 is TGTGCCAGCAGTGAGGGGCAGGGGGCCACAGATACGCAGTATTTT. This encodes CASSEGQGATDTQYF. The chain couples TRBV2 to TRBJ2-3; 8 bases agree with TRBD1. Per germline, CDR1 SNHLY and CDR2 FYNNEI. The junction had 4 bases not matched to a gene; V was cut back by 3 bases and J by 2 bases. The CDR3 spans 15 residues.

A single count supports this clone. This chain connects TRBV30 to TRBJ2-3; D unclear. This CDR3 region has 11 residues. V was trimmed by 0 bases and J by 8 bases, leaving 6 bases between them. CDR1 is GTSNPN and CDR2 is SVGIG in the germline V gene (reference sequence). The CDR3 DNA follows: TGTGCCTGGAGTGTACAAGTTACGCAGTATTTT. It encodes CAWSVQVTQYF.

The chain carries TRBV27 and TRBJ2-2; 12 bases are a match to TRBD1. Germline V lookup: CDR1 MNHEY, CDR2 SMNVEV (reference sequence). The ends lost 0 bases at V and 7 bases at J; junction bases unmatched: 6. The length of the CDR3 is 17 residues. DNA of the CDR3: TGTGCCAGCAGTTTATCCCCGGGACAGGGGGCTGACGGGGAGCTGTTTTTT. Protein sequence: CASSLSPGQGADGELFF.

The CDR3 is CAWSVRQGAGNSPLHF. CDR3 DNA sequence: TGTGCCTGGAGTGTGAGACAGGGGGCGGGAAATTCACCCCTCCACTTT. The chain is built from TRBV30 and TRBJ1-6; 10 positions agree with TRBD1. This CDR3 comprises 16 residues. CDR1 and CDR2 from the germline V gene are GTSNPN and SVGIG (reference sequence). V shed 0 bases, J shed 7 bases, and the junction held 6 bases outside the gene matches.

This chain connects TRBV21-1 to TRBJ2-7; TRBD2, the table's D call, lacks a check against the DNA. TRBV21-1 constitutes a pseudogene. This CDR3 contains 15 residues. CDR3 region: CASNYRDSPAGEQYF. As DNA, the CDR3 is TGTGCCAGCAATTACCGGGACTCCCCGGCGGGCGAGCAGTACTTC.

The table lists this clone with a few counts. The chain employs TRBV30 and TRBJ2-5; 8 bases agree with TRBD1. V shed 1 base and J 5 bases; nucleotides not matched to a gene: 27. Germline CDR1 and CDR2: GTSNPN and SVGIG (reference sequence). CDR3 length equals 21 residues. The CDR3 DNA reads as TGTGCCTGGAGTGGATTTGGGGTCGACAGAACAACCAACAGGGGGTCGGAGACCCAGTACTTC. Its translation is CAWSGFGVDRTTNRGSETQYF.

The chain recombines TRBV5-1 with TRBJ1-1; the match to TRBD1 covers 7 bases. The CDR3 is made up of 15 amino acids. The V gene end was trimmed by 0 bases and the J gene end by 7 bases; junction bases not matched to a gene: 9. In germline, CDR1 is SGHRS, CDR2 YFSETQ. CDR3 sequence: CASSLAYLGGNEAFF. The DNA for the CDR3 is TGCGCCAGCAGCTTGGCCTACCTAGGGGGCAATGAAGCTTTCTTT.

In the case of this clone: The junction does not match germline at one end; this may be a read error. This chain connects TRBV2 to TRBJ2-7; 7 bases agree with TRBD2. The length of the CDR3 is 11 residues. Germline-derived CDR1 and CDR2 are SNHLY and FYNNEI. The CDR3 DNA reads as TGTGCCAGCAGGGTGGGAGGGCTTAGGCACTTC. It is translated as CASRVGGLRHF. Full variable domain (outside the CDR3, taken from reference TRBV2 and TRBJ2-7): EPEVTQTPSHQVTQMGQEVILRCVPISNHLYFYWYRQILGQKVEFLVSFYNNEISEKSEIFDDQFSVERPDGSNFTLKIRSTKLEDSAMYFCASRVGGLRHFGPGTRLTVT.

The V call is TRBV10-3, the J call TRBJ1-1; TRBD1 aligns across 7 bases. CDR3 length: 16 amino acids. Germline V gives CDR1 ENHRY, CDR2 SYGVKD. Trimming took 2 bases from V and 5 from J; bases not matched to a gene: 11. CDR3 protein: CAISETAQGMETEAFF. CDR3 coding DNA: TGTGCCATCAGTGAGACAGCACAGGGGATGGAAACTGAAGCTTTCTTT.

This chain uses TRBV4-1 with TRBJ1-1, with D possibly TRBD1 on 5 matching bases. This CDR3 is 15 amino acids long. V gave up 0 bases and J gave up 7 bases, with 15 bases separating them. CDR1 and CDR2 from the germline V gene are MGHRA and YSYEKL. The CDR3 loop reads CASSQEPPMQGEAFF. DNA for the CDR3: TGCGCCAGCAGCCAAGAGCCCCCCATGCAGGGTGAAGCTTTCTTT.

The chain employs TRBV18 and TRBJ1-1, with no clear D. V shed 6 bases and J shed 5 bases, with 13 bases lying between them. The CDR3 contains 13 residues. Germline V gene lookup returns CDR1 KGHSH and CDR2 LQKENI. This CDR3 reads CASSHIPGTEAFF. The CDR3 region has the DNA TGTGCCAGCTCCCATATACCGGGGACTGAAGCTTTCTTT.

This clone showed up just once. This chain joins TRBV28 and TRBJ2-1; 9 nucleotides agree with TRBD2. Germline CDR1 is MDHEN and CDR2 is SYDVKM. Unmatched junction bases numbered 6, after V lost 5 bases and J lost 4 bases. This CDR3 is built from 15 residues. The CDR3 sequence: CASSPMREGYNEQFF. The CDR3 nucleotides read TGTGCCAGCAGTCCCATGCGGGAGGGGTACAATGAGCAGTTCTTC. Together with reference TRBV28 and TRBJ2-1, the CDR3 gives the full variable domain: DVKVTQSSRYLVKRTGEKVFLECVQDMDHENMFWYRQDPGLGLRLIYFSYDVKMKEKGDIPEGYSVSREKKERFSLILESASTNQTSMYLCASSPMREGYNEQFFGPGTRLTVL.

The chain joins TRBV4-1 to TRBJ2-2; D remains ambiguous. Germline CDR1 MGHRA, CDR2 YSYEKL. The CDR3 is 12 amino acids. V lost 1 base, J lost 6 bases, and 3 bases lay in between. The CDR3 sequence: CASSQVAGELFF. The CDR3 DNA sequence: TGCGCCAGCAGCCAAGTCGCCGGGGAGCTGTTTTTT.

The J gene is TRBJ1-1, the V gene TRBV12-3 or TRBV12-4; no clear D. The CDR3 runs to 12 residues. Deletions cut 8 bases from V and 1 base from J, with 8 bases between. CDR3 amino acids: CASAEGNTEAFF. DNA for the CDR3: TGTGCCAGCGCCGAGGGGAACACTGAAGCTTTCTTT.

V is TRBV2 and J is TRBJ1-4, with TRBD1 as a possible D gene (5 bases). Trimming removed 1 base from V and 7 bases from J, with 13 bases in between. The CDR3 contains 15 residues. Germline V gene data show CDR1 as SNHLY and CDR2 as FYNNEI. The CDR3 coding sequence is TGTGCCAGCAGTGAAGACCAGGGATCGGGTGAAAAACTGTTTTTT. Amino acids: CASSEDQGSGEKLFF.

The V gene is TRBV3-1 (or the pseudogene TRBV3-2), the J gene TRBJ2-5; TRBD2 matches at 7 bases. CDR1 is LGHDT and CDR2 is YNNKEL in the germline V gene (reference sequence). This CDR3 contains 16 residues. V was pared by 1 base and J by 1 base, with 6 bases of the junction left unmatched. The CDR3 reads CASSQVGGGLQETQYF. The CDR3 DNA sequence: TGTGCCAGCAGCCAAGTCGGCGGGGGACTCCAAGAGACCCAGTACTTC.

The chain uses TRBV2 and TRBJ2-3; D unresolved. This CDR3 is built from 12 residues. The V gene lost 5 bases and the J gene lost 2 bases, with 5 bases spanning the gap. Germline V CDR1 and CDR2: SNHLY, FYNNEI. DNA for the CDR3: TGTGCCAGCAGTTTGTACACAGATACGCAGTATTTT. It translates to CASSLYTDTQYF.

This chain connects TRBV7-2 to TRBJ2-1, with D possibly TRBD2 on 6 matching bases. The CDR3 has 16 amino acids. With 1 base removed from V and 2 bases from J, the gap between germline ends came to 12 bases. Germline V lookup: CDR1 SGHTA, CDR2 FQGNSA. The CDR3 DNA sequence: TGTGCCAGCAGCTTAGAATCGGGGGTACCCTACAATGAGCAGTTCTTC. It yields the protein CASSLESGVPYNEQFF. Full variable domain (missing parts from reference TRBV7-2 and TRBJ2-1): GAGVSQSPSNKVTEKGKDVELRCDPISGHTALYWYRQSLGQGLEFLIYFQGNSAPDKSGLPSDRFSAERTGGSVSTLTIQRTQQEDSAVYLCASSLESGVPYNEQFFGPGTRLTVL.

V and J are TRBV28 and TRBJ2-1; 9 bases line up with TRBD1. V lost 5 bases to trimming and J lost 9 bases; unmatched junction nucleotides: 11. In germline, CDR1 is MDHEN, CDR2 SYDVKM. This CDR3 is built from 15 residues. The CDR3 DNA is TGTGCCAGCAGTAGATCCGGGACAGGGAGGACTGAGCAGTTCTTC. Translated: CASSRSGTGRTEQFF.

The chain couples TRBV19 to TRBJ1-5, with unresolved D. CDR3 size: 12 residues. Germline loops: CDR1 LNHDA, CDR2 SQIVND (reference sequence). V was cut by 8 bases and J by 4 bases, with 9 bases left in between. Here the CDR3 DNA reads TGTGCCAGTCTTGGAGGGAATCAGCCCCAGCATTTT. This sequence encodes CASLGGNQPQHF. The whole variable domain, remainder taken from reference TRBV19 and TRBJ1-5, is DGGITQSPKYLFRKEGQNVTLSCEQNLNHDAMYWYRQDPGQGLRLIYYSQIVNDFQKGDIAEGYSVSREKKESFPLTVTSAQKNPTAFYLCASLGGNQPQHFGDGTRLSIL.

The rearrangement links TRBV7-9 to TRBJ2-1; 11 nucleotides match TRBD2. The CDR3 has 16 amino acids. The V segment lost 6 bases and the J segment 0 bases; nucleotides outside the gene matches: 4. The germline CDR1 and CDR2 sequences are SEHNR and FQNEAQ (reference sequence). CDR3 nucleotides: TGTGCCAGCAGTACCGGGACTAGCGGCTCCTACAATGAGCAGTTCTTC. Translated: CASSTGTSGSYNEQFF.

V usage is TRBV7-2 and J usage is TRBJ2-5, with 7 nucleotides matching TRBD1. The CDR3 contains 14 residues. The germline V gene has CDR1 SGHTA and CDR2 FQGNSA. The V gene end was trimmed by 5 bases and the J gene end by 1 base; junction bases not matched to a gene: 4. Written as DNA, the CDR3 is TGTGCCAGCAGCCTAAACAGGGGCCAAGAGACCCAGTACTTC. Translated, it gives CASSLNRGQETQYF.

The chain joins TRBV14 to TRBJ1-5; weak D call: TRBD1 (6 bases). Germline values: CDR1 SGHDN, CDR2 FVKESK. Deletions cut 3 bases from V and 6 bases from J, with 12 bases between. CDR3 length: 14 amino acids. CDR3 in DNA: TGTGCCAGCAGCCACCTGGGGGCGAGTCAGCCCCAGCATTTT. This gives the protein CASSHLGASQPQHF.

The genes are TRBV5-6 and TRBJ2-1; 15 bases are a match to TRBD2. The CDR3 has 15 amino acids. Germline CDR1 and CDR2: SGHDT and YYEEEE. V lost 3 bases, J lost 7 bases, and 2 bases stayed unmatched. CDR3 in DNA: TGTGCCAGCAGCTACGGGACTAGCGGGGGGAATGAGCAGTTCTTC. Encoded protein: CASSYGTSGGNEQFF.

The chain joins TRBV27 to TRBJ2-2; maybe TRBD1 (5 bases). The CDR3 is made up of 13 amino acids. The V and J ends lost 3 bases and 5 bases respectively, with 7 bases between them. Germline loops: CDR1 MNHEY, CDR2 SMNVEV (reference sequence). The CDR3 loop reads CASSFRQTGELFF. CDR3 DNA sequence: TGTGCCAGCAGTTTCCGACAGACCGGGGAGCTGTTTTTT.

The rearrangement joins TRBV30 to TRBJ1-2, with TRBD1 matching over 10 bases. Germline CDR1 reads GTSNPN; CDR2 reads SVGIG (reference sequence). The V segment lost 4 bases and the J segment 4 bases; nucleotides outside the gene matches: 9. This CDR3 comprises 15 residues. The CDR3 loop is CAWITGQGGIYGYTF. The CDR3 DNA reads TGTGCCTGGATCACCGGACAGGGGGGCATCTATGGCTACACCTTC.

This clone appeared once. Other nucleotide sequences in the sample specify the same CDR3. V usage is TRBV27 and J usage is TRBJ1-2, with TRBD1 as a possible D gene (5 bases). The germline gives CDR1 MNHEY, CDR2 SMNVEV (reference sequence). V gave up 11 bases and J gave up 4 bases, with 17 bases separating them. This CDR3 region has 13 residues. The CDR3 bases are TGTGCCTCCAAAGCGGGGGAACTCTATGGCTACACCTTC. Encoded protein: CASKAGELYGYTF.

The chain has TRBV5-1 and TRBJ1-1; TRBD1 might be the D (5 bases). This CDR3 is 17 amino acids long. Germline V gene data show CDR1 as SGHRS and CDR2 as YFSETQ. V lost 0 bases, J lost 1 base, and 16 bases lay in between. CDR3 region: CASSLGLGAPPNTEAFF. CDR3 nucleotides: TGCGCCAGCAGCTTGGGGTTAGGGGCCCCCCCGAACACTGAAGCTTTCTTT.

Notes on this clone: The junction shows a germline mismatch at one end, possibly a read error. This chain links TRBV12-3 or TRBV12-4 with TRBJ2-1; 10 bases are shared with TRBD2. This CDR3 contains 12 residues. The CDR3 region has the DNA TGTGCCAGCAGTTTGAGCGGGAGGGGGGGGCTCTTC. Residues: CASSLSGRGGLF.

This sequence joins TRBV2 and TRBJ2-2, with TRBD2 matching 13 bases. CDR1 is SNHLY and CDR2 is FYNNEI in the germline V gene. V was pared by 6 bases and J by 4 bases, with 8 bases of the junction left unmatched. This CDR3 is 17 amino acids long. In nucleotides, the CDR3 is TGTGCCAGCAGCCATGGACTAGCGGGAGTCGGCACCGGGGAGCTGTTTTTT. Protein: CASSHGLAGVGTGELFF.

CDR3 DNA: TGTGCCAGTAGTATAGATGGAACGGGGGTCTCCTACGAGCAGTACTTC. This sequence encodes CASSIDGTGVSYEQYF. V gene TRBV19 combines with J gene TRBJ2-7, with D possibly TRBD2 on 6 matching bases. The CDR3 contains 16 residues. Trimming pared 0 bases from V and 0 bases from J, leaving 12 bases between. Germline V gene lookup returns CDR1 LNHDA and CDR2 SQIVND (reference sequence). Based on the CDR3 plus reference TRBV19 and TRBJ2-7, the full variable domain is DGGITQSPKYLFRKEGQNVTLSCEQNLNHDAMYWYRQDPGQGLRLIYYSQIVNDFQKGDIAEGYSVSREKKESFPLTVTSAQKNPTAFYLCASSIDGTGVSYEQYFGPGTRLTVT.

The V gene is TRBV30, the J gene TRBJ2-7, with 12 bases fitting TRBD2. Germline CDR1 reads GTSNPN; CDR2 reads SVGIG (reference sequence). The CDR3 loop spans 14 amino acids. V dropped 8 bases and J dropped 4; count of bases not matched to a gene: 9. CDR3 in DNA: TGTGCCACAACGGCTAGCGGGGGGGGGTACGAGCAGTACTTC. This codes for CATTASGGGYEQYF.